These T cell receptor beta chains were read from a single sample in a study of cytomegalovirus exposure and HLA in healthy donors. The table came from immunoSEQ multiplex PCR; TCRdb's copy has only in-frame clones and leaves some out. Counted here are about 98,000 clones, roughly 80% occurring once; the ten biggest clones make up 2.6%. What was sequenced was PBMCs. The receptor source for this set is a man aged 35 to 55 in good health and CMV-seronegative. Both conserved end residues are part of each CDR3. D genes are given only for firm matches. Not all rows give a size; the values are once, few, many and, for expanded clones, a class.

V	size	J	length	D	CDR3	DNA
TRBV12-5	NA	TRBJ2-3	12	NA	CASGLVTGTQYF	TGTGCTAGTGGTTTGGTTACAGGAACGCAGTATTTT
TRBV4-2	NA	TRBJ1-1	15	NA	CASSQDFGGRTEAFF	TGTGCCAGCAGCCAAGATTTCGGGGGAAGGACTGAAGCTTTCTTT
TRBV18	NA	TRBJ1-5	14	NA	CASSRSGVYQPQHF	TGTGCCAGCTCACGTTCCGGGGTTTATCAGCCCCAGCATTTT
TRBV7-8	once	TRBJ2-1	17	NA	CASSLVRSGASYNEQFF	TGTGCCAGCAGCTTAGTAAGGAGCGGTGCCTCCTACAATGAGCAGTTCTTC
TRBV27	NA	TRBJ1-1	15	TRBD1	CASRQRQGESTEAFF	TGTGCCAGCAGACAGAGACAGGGGGAATCCACTGAAGCTTTCTTT
TRBV5-4	NA	TRBJ2-3	17	NA	CASSLSTSSDYTDTQYF	TGTGCCAGCAGCTTGAGTACTAGCTCCGACTACACAGATACGCAGTATTTT
TRBV5-1	NA	TRBJ2-5	14	TRBD1	CASSLGTVQETQYF	TGCGCCAGCAGCTTAGGGACAGTACAAGAGACCCAGTACTTC
TRBV5-5	NA	TRBJ1-1	15	NA	CASSFLTGVGTEAFF	TGTGCCAGCAGCTTTCTTACCGGGGTGGGAACTGAAGCTTTCTTT
TRBV27	NA	TRBJ1-1	15	NA	CASSSWGTKNTEAFF	TGTGCCAGCAGTTCCTGGGGGACAAAAAACACTGAAGCTTTCTTT
TRBV5-1	NA	TRBJ1-1	15	NA	CASSLETALNTEAFF	TGCGCCAGCAGCTTGGAAACAGCTTTGAACACTGAAGCTTTCTTT
TRBV9	NA	TRBJ1-4	15	NA	CASSPGVATNEKLFF	TGTGCCAGCAGCCCCGGGGTCGCAACTAATGAAAAACTGTTTTTT
TRBV2	NA	TRBJ1-6	14	TRBD1	CASSGQGANSPLHF	TGTGCCAGCAGTGGACAGGGGGCGAATTCACCCCTCCACTTT
TRBV6-5	few	TRBJ2-7	15	NA	CASREWKGGHYEQYF	TGTGCCAGCAGGGAATGGAAGGGCGGGCACTACGAGCAGTACTTC
TRBV2	NA	TRBJ2-2	14	TRBD1	CASRRDRETGELFF	TGTGCCAGCAGAAGGGACAGGGAAACCGGGGAGCTGTTTTTT
TRBV12-5	few	TRBJ2-7	16	TRBD1	CASGHHSGQGGDEQYF	TGTGCTAGTGGCCACCATTCGGGACAGGGTGGGGACGAGCAGTACTTC
TRBV5-4	once	TRBJ1-1	17	TRBD1	CASSLVPNRGLNTEAFF	TGTGCCAGCAGCCTGGTACCCAACAGGGGTCTGAACACTGAAGCTTTCTTT
TRBV20-1	NA	TRBJ2-2	11	NA	CSALNTGELFF	TGCAGTGCCTTAAACACCGGGGAGCTGTTTTTT
TRBV18	NA	TRBJ2-5	17	TRBD1	CASSPPRGQGTGETQYF	TGTGCCAGCTCACCACCGAGGGGACAGGGAACGGGAGAGACCCAGTACTTC
TRBV12-2	NA	TRBJ1-2	12	NA	CASRLDGDGYTF	TGTGCAAGTCGCTTAGACGGGGATGGCTACACCTTC
TRBV25-1	NA	TRBJ1-2	12	TRBD1	CASTNTGGGYTF	TGTGCCAGCACTAATACAGGGGGAGGCTACACCTTC
TRBV6-5	NA	TRBJ2-3	13	NA	CASSPSGWDTQYF	TGTGCCAGCAGTCCGTCGGGGTGGGATACGCAGTATTTT
TRBV12-5	NA	TRBJ2-1	20	TRBD2	CASGSPTGLAGGGFWEEQFF	TGTGCTAGTGGTTCGCCCACGGGACTAGCGGGGGGGGGATTCTGGGAGGAGCAGTTCTTC
TRBV5-6	NA	TRBJ2-7	17	TRBD2	CASTPWGAGDSSYEQYF	TGTGCCAGCACTCCCTGGGGTGCGGGGGACTCTTCCTACGAGCAGTACTTC
TRBV14	NA	TRBJ1-1	13	NA	CASSREEHTEAFF	TGTGCCAGCAGCCGAGAGGAGCACACTGAAGCTTTCTTT
TRBV2	NA	TRBJ2-5	15	NA	CASSRGLAPEETQYF	TGTGCCAGCAGTCGAGGGCTAGCGCCAGAAGAGACCCAGTACTTC
TRBV4-1	once	TRBJ2-7	15	TRBD1	CASSWAGTGGGEQYF	TGCGCCAGCAGCTGGGCCGGGACAGGGGGCGGCGAGCAGTACTTC
TRBV4-1	few	TRBJ1-5	15	TRBD1	CASSLGQGGNQPQHF	TGCGCCAGCAGCCTGGGACAGGGTGGGAATCAGCCCCAGCATTTT
TRBV7-2	NA	TRBJ2-1	16	TRBD2	CASSLVAGAAYNEQFF	TGTGCCAGCAGTCTTGTAGCGGGGGCTGCCTACAATGAGCAGTTCTTC
TRBV18	NA	TRBJ1-2	16	NA	CASSRGGDSSSRGYTF	TGTGCCAGCTCCCGCGGAGGGGATTCTAGTTCGAGAGGCTACACCTTC
TRBV18	NA	TRBJ1-1	15	TRBD1	CASSPSGTANTEAFF	TGTGCCAGCTCACCATCCGGGACAGCAAACACTGAAGCTTTCTTT
TRBV27	once	TRBJ2-7	11	NA	CASSFSGEQYF	TGTGCCAGCAGTTTTTCGGGCGAGCAGTACTTC
TRBV11-2	once	TRBJ1-4	16	TRBD1	CASSLGPGQGSEKLFF	TGTGCCAGCAGCTTAGGTCCAGGACAGGGAAGTGAAAAACTGTTTTTT
TRBV9	NA	TRBJ2-1	17	NA	CASSVALEGTSYNEQFF	TGTGCCAGCAGCGTAGCCCTCGAGGGTACCAGCTACAATGAGCAGTTCTTC
TRBV5-1	NA	TRBJ2-4	13	NA	CASSLAGGTIQYF	TGCGCCAGCAGCTTGGCGGGGGGCACCATTCAGTACTTC
TRBV5-4	NA	TRBJ2-7	15	NA	CASSPGGGTPYEQYF	TGTGCCAGCAGCCCAGGTGGGGGCACCCCCTACGAGCAGTACTTC
TRBV7-2	NA	TRBJ1-2	15	TRBD1	CASSVSGTGSYGYTF	TGTGCCAGCAGCGTATCCGGGACAGGGTCTTATGGCTACACCTTC
TRBV4-1	few	TRBJ2-2	15	NA	CASRSVGGNTGELFF	TGCGCCAGCAGGTCTGTGGGGGGGAACACCGGGGAGCTGTTTTTT
TRBV19	NA	TRBJ2-3	15	TRBD1	CASSARDRGTDTQYF	TGTGCCAGTAGTGCACGGGACAGGGGAACAGATACGCAGTATTTT
TRBV5-1	NA	TRBJ1-1	13	NA	CASSFTFNTEAFF	TGCGCCAGCAGCTTTACATTTAACACTGAAGCTTTCTTT
TRBV11-2	NA	TRBJ1-2	15	NA	CASSLDAGSGDGYTF	TGTGCCAGCAGCTTAGATGCGGGATCAGGTGATGGCTACACCTTC
TRBV30	NA	TRBJ1-3	14	NA	CAWSVRASGNTIYF	TGTGCCTGGAGTGTGCGGGCTTCTGGAAACACCATATATTTT
TRBV4-1	few	TRBJ1-4	15	NA	CASSLPTRSGEKLFF	TGCGCCAGCAGCCTCCCGACGAGGAGCGGTGAAAAACTGTTTTTT
TRBV5-1	NA	TRBJ1-1	14	NA	CASKPLQGHTEAFF	TGCGCCAGCAAACCATTACAGGGCCACACTGAAGCTTTCTTT
TRBV9	few	TRBJ1-3	12	TRBD1	CASGTDTNTIYF	TGTGCCAGCGGGACAGATACAAACACCATATATTTT
TRBV5-1	NA	TRBJ1-2	13	NA	CASSPRTEYGYTF	TGCGCCAGCAGCCCCCGGACAGAGTATGGCTACACCTTC
TRBV6-5	NA	TRBJ2-2	14	NA	CASSYLLTTGELFF	TGTGCCAGCAGTTATCTCCTAACGACCGGGGAGCTGTTTTTT
TRBV9	NA	TRBJ1-4	15	NA	CASSVGGRGNEKLFF	TGTGCCAGCAGCGTAGGGGGGCGGGGGAATGAAAAACTGTTTTTT
TRBV4-3	NA	TRBJ2-1	20	TRBD2	CASSQDLTSQLLSSYNEQFF	TGCGCCAGCAGCCAAGATTTGACTAGCCAACTACTTAGCTCCTACAATGAGCAGTTCTTC
TRBV5-1	NA	TRBJ1-2	15	TRBD1	CASSLGRTGNYGYTF	TGCGCCAGCAGCTTGGGAAGGACAGGTAACTATGGCTACACCTTC
TRBV5-6	NA	TRBJ2-2	13	NA	CASSLGSPGELFF	TGTGCCAGCAGCTTGGGGAGCCCCGGGGAGCTGTTTTTT
TRBV7-9	NA	TRBJ2-1	12	NA	CSSSLTQGEQFF	TGTTCCAGCAGCTTGACCCAGGGTGAGCAGTTCTTC
TRBV5-4	NA	TRBJ2-3	16	TRBD2	CASSTGRLGVTDTQYF	TGTGCCAGCAGCACCGGGAGGCTCGGGGTCACAGATACGCAGTATTTT
TRBV19	NA	TRBJ1-5	15	TRBD1	CASSTTGGTSQPQHF	TGTGCCAGTAGTACGACAGGGGGGACAAGTCAGCCCCAGCATTTT
TRBV2	NA	TRBJ1-1	15	TRBD1	CASSKHDRVNTEAFF	TGTGCCAGCAGTAAGCATGACAGGGTTAACACTGAAGCTTTCTTT